The 32 T cell receptor beta chains below all came from one sample that was sequenced in a study of blood T cells in healthy people across ages. Sample-barcoded 5' priming and a J-beta primer mix drove a second PCR of about 6 to 12 cycles. TCRdb re-called the 5' RACE reads with MiXCR, one entry per CDR3 protein. The data contain around 990,000 distinct CDR3 sequences, 25% of them singletons. The same data also went into a second study, on T cells of mothers and their children.

Sequencing used blood. Receptor source: a girl aged 2 to 9 in good health.

The J gene is TRBJ1-1, the V gene TRBV20-1; possibly TRBD1 for D (5 bases). From germline, CDR1 is DFQATT and CDR2 SNEGSKA (reference sequence). The CDR3 runs 13 residues. Trimming pared 4 bases from V and 1 base from J, leaving 10 bases between. CDR3 sequence reads: CSAIVGGNTEAFF. CDR3 in DNA: TGCAGTGCTATTGTGGGGGGGAACACTGAAGCTTTCTTT.

The table lists this clonotype with a few counts. The chain combines TRBV5-1 with TRBJ1-1; D possibly corresponds to TRBD1 (5 bases). The ends were cut back, 3 bases at V and 1 base at J, with 10 bases in the middle. This CDR3 region has 14 residues. Looked up from germline, CDR1 is SGHRS and CDR2 is YFSETQ. The CDR3 loop reads CASSSSGGNTEAFF. For the CDR3, the DNA is TGCGCCAGCAGCTCCTCCGGGGGGAACACTGAAGCTTTCTTT.

This chain uses TRBV20-1 with TRBJ1-1; D unclear. The CDR3 totals 13 residues. V lost 0 bases and J 1 base, leaving 6 bases between the germline ends. Germline assignment: CDR1 DFQATT and CDR2 SNEGSKA (reference sequence). The CDR3 protein is CSARDGRNTEAFF. CDR3 DNA: TGCAGTGCTAGAGATGGGAGGAACACTGAAGCTTTCTTT.

This clonotype has only one observation. V and J are TRBV7-2 and TRBJ2-1, with 8 bases lining up with TRBD2. The CDR3 is 15 residues long. Germline values: CDR1 SGHTA, CDR2 FQGNSA. V lost 1 base, J lost 9 bases, and 8 bases stayed unmatched. The CDR3 reads CASSLETGRVGEQFF. Here the CDR3 DNA reads TGTGCCAGCAGCTTAGAGACCGGGAGGGTCGGTGAGCAGTTCTTC.

This clonotype was recorded a few times. The chain is built from TRBV4-1 and TRBJ2-1; 10 bases are shared with TRBD2. Germline assignment: CDR1 MGHRA and CDR2 YSYEKL. The trim removed 0 bases at V and 7 bases at J, leaving 6 bases unmatched. The CDR3 spans 16 residues. CDR3 in amino acids: CASSQERAGGGNEQFF. CDR3 coding DNA: TGCGCCAGCAGCCAAGAGAGAGCGGGAGGGGGAAATGAGCAGTTCTTC.

There are a few counts of this clonotype. The chain has TRBV5-6 and TRBJ2-1; D is possibly TRBD1 or TRBD2 (5 bases each). V was trimmed by 5 bases and J by 8 bases, leaving 14 bases between them. The length of the CDR3 is 13 residues. Germline-derived CDR1 and CDR2 are SGHDT and YYEEEE. Here the CDR3 DNA reads TGTGCCAGCAGTCAATTCGGGACGGATGAGCAGTTCTTC. Protein: CASSQFGTDEQFF.

The V call is TRBV15, the J call TRBJ2-1, with 7 bases that match TRBD2. Germline V gene lookup returns CDR1 LNHNV and CDR2 YYDKDF (reference sequence). With V trimmed by 5 bases and J by 8 bases, 6 bases remained unmatched. The CDR3 covers 13 residues. In DNA form, the CDR3 reads TGTGCCACCAGCCGGGGACTAACTGATGAGCAGTTCTTC. Amino acids: CATSRGLTDEQFF.

This clonotype was recorded a few times. The rearrangement uses TRBV28 and TRBJ2-3; D may be TRBD1 (6 bases). The germline V gene has CDR1 MDHEN and CDR2 SYDVKM. Trimming took off 10 bases at V and 5 bases at J, with 19 bases between the two ends. CDR3 length: 14 amino acids. The CDR3 DNA reads TGTGCCACAATCAGGGGTGAAATGGGAGATACGCAGTATTTT. Amino acids: CATIRGEMGDTQYF.

This clonotype was seen a handful of times. This chain links TRBV6-6 with TRBJ1-1; D is ambiguous. From germline, CDR1 is MNHNY and CDR2 SVGAGI (reference sequence). This CDR3 spans 15 amino acids. Trimming took 0 bases from V and 8 from J, leaving 16 bases between them. The CDR3 protein is CASSYSGSVDEEAFF. CDR3 in DNA: TGTGCCAGCAGTTACTCGGGGTCCGTGGATGAAGAAGCTTTCTTT.

This sequence joins TRBV3-1 and TRBJ2-7; D possibly matches TRBD1 or TRBD2 (5 bases each). Germline V gene lookup returns CDR1 LGHDT and CDR2 YNNKEL (reference sequence). Trimming shortened V by 5 bases and J by 6 bases, and 17 bases separated the two germline ends. This CDR3 has 14 residues. The CDR3 DNA is TGTGCCAGCAGCGTCCGGGACCTAGCCAGCGAGCAGTACTTC. Its protein product is CASSVRDLASEQYF.

This clonotype was detected a few times. CDR3 residues: CASSPITGGGSEQYF. CDR3 sequence (DNA): TGCGCCAGCAGCCCTATTACAGGGGGCGGCTCCGAGCAGTACTTC. This chain joins TRBV4-1 and TRBJ2-7, with TRBD1 matching 9 bases. The germline CDR1 and CDR2 sequences are MGHRA and YSYEKL. This CDR3 has 15 amino acids. Trimming cost V 4 bases and J 6 bases; bases outside gene matches: 10.

A few counts support this clonotype. This chain links TRBV28 with TRBJ2-2; 12 nucleotides match TRBD2. The V gene's germline CDR1 is MDHEN and CDR2 SYDVKM. This CDR3 is built from 17 residues. With 3 bases clipped from V and 3 bases from J, the junction kept 5 bases outside the gene matches. In nucleotides, the CDR3 is TGTGCCAGCAGTTTGGTGACTAGCGGGGGCGACACCGGGGAGCTGTTTTTT. This codes for CASSLVTSGGDTGELFF.

The sample holds a few counts of this clonotype. The DNA of the CDR3 is TGTGCCAGCACTAGCCTCCGTCAAGAGACCCAGTACTTC. This encodes CASTSLRQETQYF. This chain connects TRBV13 to TRBJ2-5, with D perhaps TRBD2 (5 bases). The CDR3 runs 13 residues. V lost 7 bases to trimming and J lost 2 bases, with 11 bases between them. CDR1 PRHDT and CDR2 FYEKMQ come from the germline V gene (reference sequence).

This clonotype was counted between two and nine times. The chain links TRBV12-3 or TRBV12-4 to TRBJ1-4; 12 bases agree with TRBD1. This CDR3 comprises 17 residues. The junction had 11 bases not matched to a gene; V was cut back by 4 bases and J by 8 bases. The CDR3 protein is CASSWSPQGQGAEKLFF. The DNA for the CDR3 is TGTGCCAGCAGTTGGTCCCCGCAGGGACAGGGGGCGGAAAAACTGTTTTTT.

CDR3 in DNA: TGTGCCAGCAGCTTAGCGACAGGACTAGCGCCTAGCGGGGAGCTGTTTTTT. Translating it yields CASSLATGLAPSGELFF. The chain is built from TRBV7-8 and TRBJ2-2; 9 nucleotides align to TRBD2. CDR3 size: 17 residues. V lost 0 bases and J lost 7; bases outside the gene matches: 9. The germline CDR1 and CDR2 sequences are SGHVS and FQNEAQ.

This clonotype turned up a few times. The chain has TRBV29-1 and TRBJ2-1; D ambiguous. V lost 3 bases to trimming and J lost 6 bases, with 9 bases between them. This CDR3 spans 12 amino acids. Germline V gene lookup returns CDR1 SQVTM and CDR2 ANQGSEA. CDR3 sequence reads: CSVDVGPNEQFF. The CDR3 DNA is TGCAGCGTTGATGTTGGGCCCAATGAGCAGTTCTTC.

In nucleotides, the CDR3 is TGTGCCAGCAGCAGAGACGCGGACACCATATATTTT. Translated: CASSRDADTIYF. This chain connects TRBV7-9 to TRBJ1-3; D unresolved. Trimming cost V 5 bases and J 8 bases, with 10 bases left between them. Germline V gene sequence: CDR1 SEHNR, CDR2 FQNEAQ (reference sequence). This CDR3 has 12 residues.

As concerns this clonotype: This clone may be a read error of a much larger clone one base away. The chain combines TRBV11-2 with TRBJ2-7, with TRBD2 matching 7 bases. V trimming: 1 base; J trimming: 2 bases; junction bases outside the gene matches: 2. Per germline, CDR1 SGHAT and CDR2 FQNNGV. This CDR3 spans 14 amino acids. This CDR3 is CASSLVGGTYEQYF. The CDR3 DNA reads TGTGCCAGCAGCTTAGTCGGGGGGACCTACGAGCAGTACTTC.

The V gene is TRBV3-1, the J gene TRBJ2-5, with D perhaps matching TRBD1 or TRBD2 (6 bases each). CDR3 length: 15 residues. The V end lost 3 bases, the J end lost 4 bases, and 15 bases lay between the germline ends. Germline lookup yields CDR1 LGHDT and CDR2 YNNKEL (reference sequence). In DNA form, the CDR3 reads TGTGCCAGCAGCCAGAGGGACACTAGCTCAGAGACCCAGTACTTC. Encoded protein: CASSQRDTSSETQYF.

CDR3 nucleotides: TGTGCCAGCAGGCCTCCCTCGGGGGACTATGGCTACACCTTC. Its protein product is CASRPPSGDYGYTF. The chain recombines TRBV5-6 with TRBJ1-2; D is perhaps TRBD1 (5 bases). V gave up 5 bases and J gave up 3 bases, with 14 bases separating them. CDR3 length: 14 residues. CDR1 and CDR2 from the germline V gene are SGHDT and YYEEEE. Complete variable domain (other parts from reference TRBV5-6 and TRBJ1-2): DAGVTQSPTHLIKTRGQQVTLRCSPKSGHDTVSWYQQALGQGPQFIFQYYEEEERQRGNFPDRFSGHQFPNYSSELNVNALLLGDSALYLCASRPPSGDYGYTFGSGTRLTVV.

The rearrangement uses TRBV6-2 or TRBV6-3 and TRBJ1-2; D is unresolved. This CDR3 has 14 amino acids. V shed 5 bases and J shed 3 bases, with 13 bases lying between them. Germline V lookup: CDR1 MNHEY, CDR2 SVGEGT. CDR3 sequence reads: CASSPFGGHYGYTF. The CDR3 DNA is TGTGCCAGCAGTCCCTTTGGCGGCCACTATGGCTACACCTTC.

This clonotype showed up just a few times. The chain joins TRBV20-1 to TRBJ2-7; 12 positions match TRBD2. This CDR3 has 16 amino acids. With 1 base clipped from V and 5 bases from J, the junction kept 9 bases outside the gene matches. CDR1 is DFQATT and CDR2 is SNEGSKA in the germline V gene (reference sequence). CDR3 residues: CSARGLAGGFTDEQYF. The CDR3 DNA is TGCAGTGCTAGAGGTCTAGCGGGAGGGTTTACGGACGAGCAGTACTTC.

The CDR3 here is CASSLRPSGVLNEQFF. The DNA of the CDR3 is TGTGCCAGCAGTTTAAGGCCTAGCGGGGTCCTAAATGAGCAGTTCTTC. The chain is built from TRBV12-3 or TRBV12-4 and TRBJ2-1, with 9 nucleotides matching TRBD2. V shed 2 bases and J 7 bases; nucleotides not matched to a gene: 9. CDR3 size: 16 residues.

The CDR3 coding sequence is TGCAGTGCTCTCCGCGTGACGGGGGCCTCTGGAAACACCATATATTTT. Translated: CSALRVTGASGNTIYF. The chain recombines TRBV20-1 with TRBJ1-3; perhaps TRBD1 as D (6 bases). CDR1 DFQATT and CDR2 SNEGSKA come from the germline V gene (reference sequence). This CDR3 is built from 16 residues. V shed 5 bases and J shed 0 bases, with 17 bases lying between them.

This clonotype showed up just a few times. The chain recombines TRBV7-9 with TRBJ2-5; 9 nucleotides line up with TRBD2. Germline CDR1 and CDR2: SEHNR and FQNEAQ (reference sequence). Losses at the gene ends were 1 base for V and 7 bases for J; bases not matched to a gene: 7. The CDR3 spans 15 residues. The CDR3 DNA follows: TGTGCCAGCAGCTTAGTAGCGGGGGCCACGGGGACCCAGTACTTC. Residues: CASSLVAGATGTQYF.

The rearrangement joins TRBV5-5 to TRBJ2-3, with unresolved D. Looked up from germline, CDR1 is SGHKS and CDR2 is YYEKEE (reference sequence). V lost 0 bases and J 1 base, leaving 9 bases between the germline ends. The CDR3 consists of 15 residues. The CDR3 DNA follows: TGTGCCAGCAGCTTGGACGGTTTCGGCACAGATACGCAGTATTTT. Its translation is CASSLDGFGTDTQYF.

The table lists this clonotype with a few counts. The gene calls are TRBV20-1 and TRBJ1-4; D uncertain. Trimming shortened V by 5 bases and J by 2 bases, and 3 bases separated the two germline ends. Germline CDR1 reads DFQATT; CDR2 reads SNEGSKA (reference sequence). The CDR3 is 11 residues long. The CDR3 DNA follows: TGCAGTGCTTGGACTAATGAAAAACTGTTTTTT. This gives the protein CSAWTNEKLFF.

The chain carries TRBV10-3 and TRBJ2-7; D not resolved. CDR3 size: 15 residues. The germline V gene encodes CDR1 ENHRY and CDR2 SYGVKD. V shed 0 bases and J shed 0 bases, with 9 bases lying between them. The CDR3 DNA follows: TGTGCCATCAGTGAGTCCCCAGTCATCTCCTACGAGCAGTACTTC. Its protein is CAISESPVISYEQYF.

A remark on this clonotype: A read error may be the cause here, since a much bigger clone is one base away. The chain links TRBV3-1 to TRBJ2-7; D remains ambiguous. In germline, CDR1 is LGHDT, CDR2 YNNKEL (reference sequence). This CDR3 has 14 residues. CDR3 coding DNA: TGTACCAGCAGCCAAGGAGACGTTTCCTACGAGCAGTACTTC. Translation gives CTSSQGDVSYEQYF.

This clonotype was counted between two and nine times. The CDR3 DNA sequence: TGCAGCGTGGACTGGAACAATGAGCAGTTCTTC. Its protein product is CSVDWNNEQFF. The chain employs TRBV29-1 and TRBJ2-5; a possible D gene is TRBD2 (5 bases). The J call is uncertain, as TRBJ2-1 better fits the DNA end. Germline V gives CDR1 SQVTM, CDR2 ANQGSEA. There are 11 residues in the CDR3.

The chain carries TRBV20-1 and TRBJ2-3; 7 nucleotides align to TRBD2. J gave up 4 bases and V 0 bases, and 4 bases lay outside the gene matches. Germline V CDR1 and CDR2: DFQATT, SNEGSKA (reference sequence). The CDR3 totals 14 residues. The CDR3 loop reads CSARDGGNPDTQYF. The CDR3 nucleotides read TGCAGTGCTAGAGACGGGGGGAACCCAGATACGCAGTATTTT.

The V and J genes are TRBV7-9 and TRBJ2-1; TRBD1 aligns across 8 bases. The CDR3 spans 14 residues. V lost 7 bases and J lost 7; bases outside the gene matches: 9. Germline CDR1 SEHNR, CDR2 FQNEAQ (reference sequence). DNA of the CDR3: TGTGCCAGCACCGGGACAGGCTTACAGAATGAGCAGTTCTTC. It encodes CASTGTGLQNEQFF.